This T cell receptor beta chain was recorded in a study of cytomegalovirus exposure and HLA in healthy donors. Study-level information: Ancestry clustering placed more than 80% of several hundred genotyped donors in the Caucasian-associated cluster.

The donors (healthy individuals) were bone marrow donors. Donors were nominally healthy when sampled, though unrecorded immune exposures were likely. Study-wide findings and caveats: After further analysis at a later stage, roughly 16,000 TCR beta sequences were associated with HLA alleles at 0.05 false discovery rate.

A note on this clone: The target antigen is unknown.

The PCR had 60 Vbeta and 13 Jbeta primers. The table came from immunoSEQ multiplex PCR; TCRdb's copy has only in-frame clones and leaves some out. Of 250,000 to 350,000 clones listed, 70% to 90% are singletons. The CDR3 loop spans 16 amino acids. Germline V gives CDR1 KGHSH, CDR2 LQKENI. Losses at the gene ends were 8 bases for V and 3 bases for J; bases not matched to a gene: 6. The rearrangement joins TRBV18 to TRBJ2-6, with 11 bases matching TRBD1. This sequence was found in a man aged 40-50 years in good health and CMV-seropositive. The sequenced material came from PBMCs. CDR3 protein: CASTGQGAYGANVLTF. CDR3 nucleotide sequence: TGTGCCAGCACTGGACAGGGGGCATATGGGGCCAACGTCCTGACTTTC.